One TCR beta chain is described in this entry. What antigen it recognizes has not been identified. No quality values exist for individual bases; no much larger clone is one base distant. This record belongs to a study of T-cell reconstitution after alpha-beta-depleted transplantation in children (dated by TCRdb to about 2016). Regarding the study in general: T-cell immune reconstitution after TCRalphabeta/CD19-depleted allogeneic hematopoietic cell transplantation in children was quantitatively tracked in the study by means of TCR repertoire profiling.

At the junction V is shortened by 8 bases and J by 2 bases, with 9 bases in between. From the cysteine through the phenylalanine, the CDR3 covers 12 amino acids. The read is trimmed to its CDR3 DNA, 36 bases read in frame from base 1. From the germline V gene, CDR1 is KGHSY and CDR2 is FQNENV. Receptors were amplified or captured by PCR. TCRdb shows the sequencer as Illumina HiSeq 2500. To normalize quantification of the TCRbeta repertoire, the TCR libraries were built with molecular barcoding that relied on unique molecular identifiers. TCRdb reanalyzed the raw reads on its own, using fastp at Q25 for trimming and MiXCR for clone calling, and kept in-frame beta chains. Rows merge per CDR3 protein into single entries with the most common DNA and genes. The sample data list more than 450,000 distinct CDR3 sequences, and around 20% of these were observed just once. The top ten clones comprise approximately 3% of the sample.

In this chain, TRBV16 is recombined with TRBJ2-5; too little of a D gene remains to name it. The input for sequencing was PBMCs from the stem cell graft donor, taken from the stem cell graft. This receptor was identified in a human donor who donated a stem cell graft to a child with acute lymphoblastic leukemia. CDR3 loop: CASATIQETQYF. The nucleotides are TGTGCCAGCGCGACCATACAAGAGACCCAGTACTTC.